These T cell receptor beta chains were read from a single sample in a study of shared clonotypes between healthy human individuals. TCRdb's table, derived via immunoSEQ multiplex PCR, lists solely in-frame clones and lacks some. The table records over a million clones, roughly 75% of them present only once. The specimen was memory CD4+ T cells sorted from blood. These receptors were collected from a man aged 18 to 29 in good health. Each CDR3 is given with its conserved first and last residue. Fields, in order: CDR3 DNA, CDR3 protein, D gene, clone size, J gene, V gene. D genes are given only for firm matches. A clone size is listed for some rows: how often the clone was seen (once, few, many), or a class if it is expanded.

cdr3_nt: TGTGCCAGCAGCTCCTATAGGGCTAGCTCTGGAAACACCATATATTTT
cdr3_aa: CASSSYRASSGNTIYF
d_call: NA
clone_size: NA
j_call: TRBJ1-3
v_call: TRBV7-8

cdr3_nt: TGCGCCAGCAGTGAACAACGGAGCACAGATACGCAGTATTTT
cdr3_aa: CASSEQRSTDTQYF
d_call: NA
clone_size: NA
j_call: TRBJ2-3
v_call: TRBV10-1

cdr3_nt: TGCGCCAGCAGCGGGGGTGGGGTCGGCACAGATACGCAGTATTTT
cdr3_aa: CASSGGGVGTDTQYF
d_call: NA
clone_size: NA
j_call: TRBJ2-3
v_call: TRBV5-1

cdr3_nt: TGTGCCAGCAGTTTGGGGGGACAGGGGGCCTCTGGCTACACCTTC
cdr3_aa: CASSLGGQGASGYTF
d_call: TRBD1
clone_size: NA
j_call: TRBJ1-2
v_call: TRBV27

cdr3_nt: TGTGCCAGCAGTGCCACCGGGACAGGGGTGATTTATGGCTACACCTTC
cdr3_aa: CASSATGTGVIYGYTF
d_call: TRBD1
clone_size: NA
j_call: TRBJ1-2
v_call: TRBV25-1

cdr3_nt: TGTGCCAGCAGTCCCAGGGGGGCGATAGGAAACACCATATATTTT
cdr3_aa: CASSPRGAIGNTIYF
d_call: TRBD1
clone_size: NA
j_call: TRBJ1-3
v_call: TRBV28

cdr3_nt: TGCGCCAGCAGCGTCCGAGGGGGGACTAGCTCTTCCTACGAGCAGTACTTC
cdr3_aa: CASSVRGGTSSSYEQYF
d_call: TRBD2
clone_size: NA
j_call: TRBJ2-7
v_call: TRBV5-1

cdr3_nt: TGCGCCAGCAGCATCGGGACGGTGACAGATACGCAGTATTTT
cdr3_aa: CASSIGTVTDTQYF
d_call: NA
clone_size: NA
j_call: TRBJ2-3
v_call: TRBV5-1

cdr3_nt: TGTGCCAGCAGGGGGACAGGAGCGTATGGCTACACCTTC
cdr3_aa: CASRGTGAYGYTF
d_call: TRBD1
clone_size: once
j_call: TRBJ1-2
v_call: TRBV2

cdr3_nt: TGTGCCAGTAGTATTGGGTCCCACCCCTCCGTCGAGCAGTACTTC
cdr3_aa: CASSIGSHPSVEQYF
d_call: NA
clone_size: NA
j_call: TRBJ2-7
v_call: TRBV19

cdr3_nt: TGTGCCAGTAAGGCCGGACAGGGGAACACTGAAGCTTTCTTT
cdr3_aa: CASKAGQGNTEAFF
d_call: TRBD1
clone_size: few
j_call: TRBJ1-1
v_call: TRBV19

cdr3_nt: TGTGCCAGCAGGCAAACAGGGAAAGAGCAGTACTTC
cdr3_aa: CASRQTGKEQYF
d_call: NA
clone_size: NA
j_call: TRBJ2-7
v_call: TRBV28

cdr3_nt: TGTGCTTGGAGTGGAGGGCAAATAAGGGAAAAACTGTTTTTT
cdr3_aa: CAWSGGQIREKLFF
d_call: NA
clone_size: NA
j_call: TRBJ1-4
v_call: TRBV30

cdr3_nt: TGTGCCAGCTCAAACCCGAATGAGCAGTTCTTC
cdr3_aa: CASSNPNEQFF
d_call: NA
clone_size: once
j_call: TRBJ2-1
v_call: TRBV18

cdr3_nt: TGCGCCAGCAGGCGATTTCTTGAGGGTGAAGCTTTCTTT
cdr3_aa: CASRRFLEGEAFF
d_call: NA
clone_size: NA
j_call: TRBJ1-1
v_call: TRBV5-1

cdr3_nt: TGTGCCAGCAGCACTCGGACTAGCGGGAACACCGGGGAGCTGTTTTTT
cdr3_aa: CASSTRTSGNTGELFF
d_call: TRBD2
clone_size: NA
j_call: TRBJ2-2
v_call: TRBV7-8

cdr3_nt: TGTGCCAGCAGTTCAATGACAGGGGTTTATGGCTACACCTTC
cdr3_aa: CASSSMTGVYGYTF
d_call: TRBD1
clone_size: NA
j_call: TRBJ1-2
v_call: TRBV27

cdr3_nt: TGTGCCAGCTCACCGGTCGGACTGCGGAACATCGGGGAGCTGTTTTTT
cdr3_aa: CASSPVGLRNIGELFF
d_call: NA
clone_size: NA
j_call: TRBJ2-2
v_call: TRBV18

cdr3_nt: TGTGCCAGCAGCTTACCCGGGACAGGGAAGGGGGCCGGGGAGCTGTTTTTT
cdr3_aa: CASSLPGTGKGAGELFF
d_call: TRBD1
clone_size: NA
j_call: TRBJ2-2
v_call: TRBV5-6

cdr3_nt: TGTGCCAGCAGTGAAAAGGGGTCTAAATCACCCCTCCACTTT
cdr3_aa: CASSEKGSKSPLHF
d_call: NA
clone_size: NA
j_call: TRBJ1-6
v_call: TRBV25-1

cdr3_nt: TGTGCCAGCAGCGTAGCAGGGACAGGCCGCGAAGCTTTCTTT
cdr3_aa: CASSVAGTGREAFF
d_call: TRBD1
clone_size: NA
j_call: TRBJ1-1
v_call: TRBV9

cdr3_nt: TGTGCCATCAGTGAGTCGAACAGGGTGTTAGGAGAGACCCAGTACTTC
cdr3_aa: CAISESNRVLGETQYF
d_call: NA
clone_size: few
j_call: TRBJ2-5
v_call: TRBV10-3

cdr3_nt: TGTGCCATCAGTGGAGGGGGCTACGAGCAGTACTTC
cdr3_aa: CAISGGGYEQYF
d_call: NA
clone_size: NA
j_call: TRBJ2-7
v_call: TRBV10-3

cdr3_nt: TGCGCCAGCAGCTTGACTAGCGGGTTGATCACAGAGACCCAGTACTTC
cdr3_aa: CASSLTSGLITETQYF
d_call: TRBD2
clone_size: NA
j_call: TRBJ2-5
v_call: TRBV5-1

cdr3_nt: TGTGCCAGCCACCGGGAGGGGTCCTACAATGAGCAGTTCTTC
cdr3_aa: CASHREGSYNEQFF
d_call: TRBD2
clone_size: NA
j_call: TRBJ2-1
v_call: TRBV11-2

cdr3_nt: TGTGCCAGCAGTCCCCGAAGCATCCCCAGCGGGGGGTCCTACGAGCAGTACTTC
cdr3_aa: CASSPRSIPSGGSYEQYF
d_call: TRBD2
clone_size: NA
j_call: TRBJ2-7
v_call: TRBV2

cdr3_nt: TGTGCCTGGAGGGGACAGGGAACTACCCACCACTATGGCTACACCTTC
cdr3_aa: CAWRGQGTTHHYGYTF
d_call: TRBD1
clone_size: NA
j_call: TRBJ1-2
v_call: TRBV30

cdr3_nt: TGTGCCTGGAGTACGGGCTATACGCAGTATTTT
cdr3_aa: CAWSTGYTQYF
d_call: NA
clone_size: NA
j_call: TRBJ2-3
v_call: TRBV30

cdr3_nt: TGCGCCAGCAGTGACCCCCGAAGAGCAGATACGCAGTATTTT
cdr3_aa: CASSDPRRADTQYF
d_call: NA
clone_size: NA
j_call: TRBJ2-3
v_call: TRBV10-2

cdr3_nt: TGTGCCAGCAGCTTAGGGCCAGAAAAAACCTACGAGCAGTACTTC
cdr3_aa: CASSLGPEKTYEQYF
d_call: NA
clone_size: NA
j_call: TRBJ2-7
v_call: TRBV11-2

cdr3_nt: TGTGCCAGCAGACGAGAAGGAACGGATTCCTACGAGCAGTACTTC
cdr3_aa: CASRREGTDSYEQYF
d_call: NA
clone_size: NA
j_call: TRBJ2-7
v_call: TRBV7-9

cdr3_nt: TGTGCCAGCAGCGTAACTACCTCAGGGGGTTTGGAGACCCAGTACTTC
cdr3_aa: CASSVTTSGGLETQYF
d_call: TRBD1
clone_size: many
j_call: TRBJ2-5
v_call: TRBV9

cdr3_nt: TGTGCCAGCAGCAAAGTTGGGACAGATAATTCACCCCTCCACTTT
cdr3_aa: CASSKVGTDNSPLHF
d_call: NA
clone_size: NA
j_call: TRBJ1-6
v_call: TRBV21-1

cdr3_nt: TGTGCCAGCAGCCCCGAGGGGGTTGGGCTCGGTGAAGCTTTCTTT
cdr3_aa: CASSPEGVGLGEAFF
d_call: NA
clone_size: NA
j_call: TRBJ1-1
v_call: TRBV5-6

cdr3_nt: TGTGCCAGCAGCACAAGACAGGGGAGCACAGATACGCAGTATTTT
cdr3_aa: CASSTRQGSTDTQYF
d_call: TRBD1
clone_size: NA
j_call: TRBJ2-3
v_call: TRBV28

cdr3_nt: TGTGCTAGCAGCTTAGGGGCGATGCGGGGCACAGATACGCAGTATTTT
cdr3_aa: CASSLGAMRGTDTQYF
d_call: NA
clone_size: NA
j_call: TRBJ2-3
v_call: TRBV7-7

cdr3_nt: TGTGCCAGCAGCTTGGTCGCAGGGGGGATAGGTGAGCAGTTCTTC
cdr3_aa: CASSLVAGGIGEQFF
d_call: NA
clone_size: NA
j_call: TRBJ2-1
v_call: TRBV11-2

cdr3_nt: TGCGCCAGCAGCGCGGGCGGGACAGGGGTCACTGAAGCTTTCTTT
cdr3_aa: CASSAGGTGVTEAFF
d_call: TRBD1
clone_size: many
j_call: TRBJ1-1
v_call: TRBV5-1

cdr3_nt: TGTGCAAGTCGCTCCGCTACAGGGATGAACACTGAAGCTTTCTTT
cdr3_aa: CASRSATGMNTEAFF
d_call: NA
clone_size: NA
j_call: TRBJ1-1
v_call: TRBV12-2

cdr3_nt: TGTGCCAGCGAGGGAGTGGACTATGGCTACACCTTC
cdr3_aa: CASEGVDYGYTF
d_call: NA
clone_size: NA
j_call: TRBJ1-2
v_call: TRBV28

cdr3_nt: TGTGCCAGCACCCCGACCCAGGGGGCCGGCAATCAGCCCCAGCATTTT
cdr3_aa: CASTPTQGAGNQPQHF
d_call: TRBD1
clone_size: NA
j_call: TRBJ1-5
v_call: TRBV2

cdr3_nt: TGTGCCAGCAGTTTATCGATCGGGGACAGGTCTTTAAACTTCTTT
cdr3_aa: CASSLSIGDRSLNFF
d_call: TRBD1
clone_size: few
j_call: TRBJ1-1
v_call: TRBV27